Described below is a single TCR beta chain sequence and its context. This specimen belongs to a study of blood T cell repertoires in COVID-19. In the study's own analysis: For nucleated cells, counts were estimated from reference gene primer amplification. Profiling relied on immunoSEQ multiplex PCR, and the TCRdb table lists in-frame clones only, not all of them. The DNA gave D and trimming, while V, J and clone size come from that table. The sample includes 60,000 to 65,000 clones, roughly 88% of them seen just once. V was trimmed by 2 bases and J by 1 base, leaving 12 bases between them. In germline, CDR1 is PRHDT, CDR2 FYEKMQ (reference sequence). The CDR3 runs 15 residues.

The sequencing sample was made of peripheral blood. This TCR came from a man in his fifties or sixties with active COVID-19. This chain uses TRBV13 with TRBJ2-7, with D perhaps matching TRBD1 (6 bases). Here the CDR3 DNA reads TGTGCCAGCAGCTTAAGGAGTACAGGGTCCTACGAGCAGTACTTC. Translated: CASSLRSTGSYEQYF. Filled out from reference TRBV13 and TRBJ2-7, the complete variable domain reads AAGVIQSPRHLIKEKRETATLKCYPIPRHDTVYWYQQGPGQDPQFLISFYEKMQSDKGSIPDRFSAQQFSDYHSELNMSSLELGDSALYFCASSLRSTGSYEQYFGPGTRLTVT.